A selection of T cell receptor beta chains follows, all from one sample in a study of T-cell memory formation after mild COVID-19. TCRdb redid the calling of the 5' RACE reads with MiXCR, one entry per CDR3 protein. The table includes under 550,000 distinct CDR3 sequences, more than 15% detected once. Source material: PBMCs or a T cell subset sorted from them (not recorded which). The receptors derive from a man aged 18 to 29 who had mild COVID-19 (a few samples of this study predate the infection). Cell type and time point are not known. Both conserved end residues are part of each CDR3. Fields, in order: D gene, clone size, J gene, V gene, CDR3 DNA, CDR3 protein. D genes are given only for firm matches. The listing skips clone size in some rows; elsewhere it reads once, few, many or a size class.

D: NA; size: NA; J: TRBJ2-2; V: TRBV7-9; DNA: TGTGCCGGCAGCCCCCAGGGCGGGGAGCTGTTTTTT; CDR3: CAGSPQGGELFF
D: TRBD1; size: NA; J: TRBJ1-1; V: TRBV27; DNA: TGTGCCAGCAGTTTATCGCGGACAGGGAACACTGAAGCTTTCTTT; CDR3: CASSLSRTGNTEAFF
D: NA; size: few; J: TRBJ1-4; V: TRBV4-3; DNA: TGCGCCAGCAGCCAAGATCAGTATCTGGAAAAACTGTTTTTT; CDR3: CASSQDQYLEKLFF
D: NA; size: few; J: TRBJ2-3; V: TRBV20-1; DNA: TGCAGTGCTAGAGATTTTTGTACGCAGTATTTT; CDR3: CSARDFCTQYF
D: NA; size: NA; J: TRBJ1-2; V: TRBV6-5; DNA: TGTGCCAGCAGGGTACAGGGCAGAGTTGGCTACACCTTC; CDR3: CASRVQGRVGYTF
D: NA; size: few; J: TRBJ1-2; V: TRBV2; DNA: TGTGCCAGCAGCGAAACGGCAGCTGCCCTCTATGGCTACACCTTC; CDR3: CASSETAAALYGYTF
D: TRBD2; size: NA; J: TRBJ2-3; V: TRBV5-1; DNA: TGCGCCAGCAGCTTGGTCCAGCGGGGTACGCAGTATTTT; CDR3: CASSLVQRGTQYF
D: TRBD1; size: few; J: TRBJ1-1; V: TRBV6-5; DNA: TGTGCCAGCAGTTACTCGAGTCAGGGGGACACTGAAGCTTTCTTT; CDR3: CASSYSSQGDTEAFF
D: NA; size: NA; J: TRBJ1-3; V: TRBV3-1; DNA: TGTGCCAGCAGCCAGGGCTCTGGAAACACCATATATTTT; CDR3: CASSQGSGNTIYF
D: NA; size: NA; J: TRBJ1-1; V: TRBV5-1; DNA: TGCGCCAGCAGCCCGGACGGGACTTCGGTCCGACACGCTGAAGCTTTCTTT; CDR3: CASSPDGTSVRHAEAFF
D: TRBD1; size: few; J: TRBJ1-1; V: TRBV7-9; DNA: TGTGCCAGCAGCTTACCGGACAGGGAAGCTTTCTTT; CDR3: CASSLPDREAFF
D: NA; size: few; J: TRBJ1-1; V: TRBV7-3; DNA: TGTGCCAGCAGCTTAATGGGCAGCCGGAACACTGAAGCTTTCTTT; CDR3: CASSLMGSRNTEAFF
D: TRBD2; size: NA; J: TRBJ2-1; V: TRBV4-2; DNA: TGTGCCAGCAGCCAAGAAACGGGGGGTTTCTACAATGAGCAGTTCTTC; CDR3: CASSQETGGFYNEQFF
D: NA; size: NA; J: TRBJ1-1; V: TRBV12-3/TRBV12-4; DNA: TGTGCCAGCAGTTTAAATTCCGTGAACACTGAAGCTTTCTTT; CDR3: CASSLNSVNTEAFF
D: TRBD2; size: few; J: TRBJ2-3; V: TRBV5-1; DNA: TGCGCCAGCAGCAGGGGCCCTCTAGCGGGGGACACAGATACGCAGTATTTT; CDR3: CASSRGPLAGDTDTQYF